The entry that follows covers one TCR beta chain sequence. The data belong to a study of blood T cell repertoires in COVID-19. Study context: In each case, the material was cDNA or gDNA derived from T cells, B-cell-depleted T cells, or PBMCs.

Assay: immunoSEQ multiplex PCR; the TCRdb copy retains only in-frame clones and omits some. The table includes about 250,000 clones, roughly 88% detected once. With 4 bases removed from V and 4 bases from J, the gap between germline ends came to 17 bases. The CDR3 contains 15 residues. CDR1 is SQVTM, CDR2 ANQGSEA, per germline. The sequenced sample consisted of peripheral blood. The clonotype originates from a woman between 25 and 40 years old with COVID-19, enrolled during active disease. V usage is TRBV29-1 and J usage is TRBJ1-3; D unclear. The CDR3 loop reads CSVVFPALLGNTIYF. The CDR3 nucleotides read TGCAGCGTTGTTTTTCCGGCACTACTCGGAAACACCATATATTTT.